This TCR beta chain stems from a study of long-term antiretroviral therapy in people with HIV (dated by TCRdb to the early 2020s). With respect to the entire study: The earliest samples were collected approximately a decade before the 2015 WHO recommendation for immediate ART, a period when ART was typically delayed until CD4 counts fell. A retrospective serial study tested whether ART initiation and durable HIV suppression were associated with changes in peripheral blood TRB repertoire composition and diversity. Of the 30 to 35 participants with HIV, about a dozen were female. From some 27 adults with confirmed HIV infection, the cohort provided over 150 cryopreserved PBMC samples, gathered serially across a mean of about 6 years (range 1-12). Test extractions of a monoclonal T-cell line alongside approximately 36 polyclonal samples showed no cross-contamination during QIAcube processing. Beyond this particular receptor, the publication reports: Because cell numbers in pre-ART samples were limited, unsorted PBMC were profiled instead of sorted CD4+ and CD8+ T cells. The samples were dated from the mid-2000s to the late 2010s, and the ART regimens that were used may be less effective than current ART regimens. Expanded TRB clones identified before ART initiation dominated the repertoire at all time points, although this dominance fluctuated and declined in many PLHIV after ART. CDR3 length ranges in HIV repertoires were narrower than in controls, and network structure suggested an antigen-experienced repertoire with only a slight naive shift after ART. Owing to limited PBMC availability, only the TCR beta chain was sequenced, without alpha chain pairing. Inferences about post-ART repertoire changes were limited because no data were available on ART adherence, viral resistance or therapy changes. Starting ART was linked to a significant rise in TRB diversity, yet even with long-term ART the diversity remained significantly lower than in transplant donor controls.

Inclusion was restricted to participants for whom at least one PBMC sample before ART initiation and at least two post-ART samples were available. All participants with HIV were treated in the United States of America. Before DNA extraction, cryopreserved samples containing about 0.95-10 million PBMC were thawed and washed. At the time of the earliest PBMC sample for each participant with HIV, ages ranged from roughly 23 to 55 years. Per participant, PBMC samples came from 1-4 timepoints prior to ART initiation and 2-8 timepoints following ART initiation, for a median of 7 samples. For every participant, serial HIV viral load, CD4+ T-cell count, ART history and demographic data were obtained. A Qiagen kit on a QIAcube was used to extract genomic DNA from unsorted PBMC, with samples processed in batches of 12. The immunoSEQ hsTCRB v3.0 assay was used at survey level resolution to sequence the TRB variable region. TRB sequencing targeted a depth of about 40,000-55,000 T-cell genomes per sample. Pooled TRB libraries were sequenced on an Illumina MiSeq with a v3 150-cycle kit. In the source study's methods: Analysis of repertoires was carried out in R inside a reproducible Nextflow workflow spanning QC, data transformation and analysis. LymphoSeq2, an R package for exploring AIRR-Seq data, was used to implement the custom analyses. Four samples yielding fewer than 5000 total TRB sequences were excluded, leaving around 190 analyzed HIV repertoires. Among the 190 or so HIV repertoires that were kept, some 61 were collected before ART initiation and around 130 were collected after ART initiation. Repertoires were downsampled to 5000 TRB nucleotide sequences, and summary statistics were averaged over 100 downsampling iterations. TRB sequences were retained for analysis only if CDR3 regions of at least seven amino acids were present. Diversity was assessed using a clonality score derived from Shannon entropy and using the Gini coefficient. In the repertoire networks, any two of the top 5000 CDR3 amino acid sequences were connected whenever the two sequences differed by an edit distance of one. GLIPH2 predicted antigen specificity groups and MHC restriction for TRB CDR3 amino acid sequences. Known CMV, EBV, HIV or tissue antigen associations were flagged by matching CDR3 amino acid sequences against VDJdb and McPAS-TCR. Pre-ART, post-ART and control groups were compared with Wilcoxon signed-rank tests and Holm-Bonferroni correction. TCRdb's version of the immuneACCESS table is confined to in-frame rearrangements and falls short of the full clone set. An unresolved V gene accounts for under half of the shortfall where checked; the remainder is of unknown origin. V, J and clone size derive from that table, while D and trimming were established from the DNA sequence. This sample lists around 24,000 clones; 80% to 85% were detected once. Of the sample, roughly a quarter falls within the top ten clones.

Its CDR3 holds 14 amino acids, cysteine through phenylalanine. Just the 42-base CDR3 DNA is kept, in frame starting at base 1. The germline V gene yields SNHLY for CDR1 and FYNNEI for CDR2. Germline trimming amounts to 6 bases on V and 2 bases on J, with 6 as the count of junction bases outside the gene matches. Turning to this clone: Its binding antigen is unknown. Per-base quality was not reported, and no clone a single base away is much larger than it.

This chain is built from TRBV2 and TRBJ2-7, with 8 central nucleotides matching TRBD1. The clonotype originates from a man in his fifties or sixties with HIV. This specimen was unsorted PBMCs, taken 0.4 years after starting antiretroviral therapy. DNA sequence: TGTGCCAGCAGCCAAGACAGGGGCACCTACGAGCAGTACTTC. Its protein is CASSQDRGTYEQYF.